The sequence of this T cell receptor (beta chain) was determined in a study of CD4+ T cells in melanoma. TCRdb's table, derived via immunoSEQ multiplex PCR, lists solely in-frame clones and lacks some. Among over 100,000 clones listed, 80% to 95% were seen once. Trimming took 2 bases from V and 5 from J, leaving 9 bases between them. The CDR3 spans 13 residues. Germline V gives CDR1 SGHTA, CDR2 FQGNSA. The receptor was isolated from a human donor with melanoma. V is TRBV7-2 and J is TRBJ1-1; tentatively, D is TRBD1 (5 bases). What was sequenced was peripheral blood. The DNA for the CDR3 is TGTGCCAGCAGCTTACAGGGTTATACTGAAGCTTTCTTT. Its protein product is CASSLQGYTEAFF.